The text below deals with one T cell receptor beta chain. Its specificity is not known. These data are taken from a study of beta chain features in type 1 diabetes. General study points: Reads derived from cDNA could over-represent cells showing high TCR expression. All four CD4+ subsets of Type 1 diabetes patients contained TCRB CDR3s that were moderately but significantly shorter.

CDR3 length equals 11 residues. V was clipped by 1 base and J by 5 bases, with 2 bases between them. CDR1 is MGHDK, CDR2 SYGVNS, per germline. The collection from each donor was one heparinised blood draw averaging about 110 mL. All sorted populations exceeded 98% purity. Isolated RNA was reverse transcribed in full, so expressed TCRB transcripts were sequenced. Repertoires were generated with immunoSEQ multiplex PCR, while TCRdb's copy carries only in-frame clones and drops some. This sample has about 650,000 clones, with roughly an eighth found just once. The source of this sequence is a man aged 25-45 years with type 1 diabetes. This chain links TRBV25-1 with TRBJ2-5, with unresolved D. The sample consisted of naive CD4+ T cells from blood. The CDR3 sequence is CASSELETQYF. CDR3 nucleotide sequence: TGTGCCAGCAGTGAATTGGAGACCCAGTACTTC.